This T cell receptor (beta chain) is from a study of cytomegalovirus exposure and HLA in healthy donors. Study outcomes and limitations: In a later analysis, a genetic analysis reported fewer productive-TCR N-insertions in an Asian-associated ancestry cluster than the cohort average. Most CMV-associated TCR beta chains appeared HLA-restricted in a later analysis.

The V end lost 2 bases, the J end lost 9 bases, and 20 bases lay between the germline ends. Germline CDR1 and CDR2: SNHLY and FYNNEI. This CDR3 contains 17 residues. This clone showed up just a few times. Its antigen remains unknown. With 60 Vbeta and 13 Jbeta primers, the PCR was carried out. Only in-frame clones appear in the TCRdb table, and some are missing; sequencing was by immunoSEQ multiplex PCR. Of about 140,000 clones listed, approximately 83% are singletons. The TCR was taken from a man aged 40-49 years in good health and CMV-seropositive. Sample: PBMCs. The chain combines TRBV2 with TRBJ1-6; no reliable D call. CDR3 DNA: TGTGCCAGCAGTGAAATGGCCCTTGCGGGGTACGCTTCACCCCTCCACTTT. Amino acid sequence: CASSEMALAGYASPLHF.